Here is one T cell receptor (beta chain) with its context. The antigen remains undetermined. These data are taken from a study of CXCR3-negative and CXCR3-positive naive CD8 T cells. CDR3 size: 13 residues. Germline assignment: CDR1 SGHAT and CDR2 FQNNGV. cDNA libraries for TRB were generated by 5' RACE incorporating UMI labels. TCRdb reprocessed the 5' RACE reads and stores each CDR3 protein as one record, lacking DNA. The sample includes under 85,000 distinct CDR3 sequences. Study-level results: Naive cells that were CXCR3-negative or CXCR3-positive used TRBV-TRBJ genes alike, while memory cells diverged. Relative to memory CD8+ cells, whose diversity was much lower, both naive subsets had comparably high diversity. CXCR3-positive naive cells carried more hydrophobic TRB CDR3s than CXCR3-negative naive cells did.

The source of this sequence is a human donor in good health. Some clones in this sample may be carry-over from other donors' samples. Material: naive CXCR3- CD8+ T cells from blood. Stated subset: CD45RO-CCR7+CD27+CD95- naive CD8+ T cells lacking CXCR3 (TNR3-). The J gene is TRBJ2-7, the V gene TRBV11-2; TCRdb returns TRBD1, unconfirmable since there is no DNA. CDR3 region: CASSPGLVYEQYF.